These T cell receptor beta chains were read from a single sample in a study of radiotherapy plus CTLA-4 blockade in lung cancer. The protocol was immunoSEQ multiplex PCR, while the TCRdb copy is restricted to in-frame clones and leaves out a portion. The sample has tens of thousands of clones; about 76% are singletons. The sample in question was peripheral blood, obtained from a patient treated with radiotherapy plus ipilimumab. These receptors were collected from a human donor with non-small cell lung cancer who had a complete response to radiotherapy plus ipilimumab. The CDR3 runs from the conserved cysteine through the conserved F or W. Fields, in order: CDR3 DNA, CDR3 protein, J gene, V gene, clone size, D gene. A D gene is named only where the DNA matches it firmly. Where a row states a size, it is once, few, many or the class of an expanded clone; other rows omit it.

CDR3nt: TGTGCCAGCAGCTCCCCAGGCGGAGGTAGGGAGCAGTACTTC
CDR3aa: CASSSPGGGREQYF
j_gene: TRBJ2-7
v_gene: TRBV7-2
abundance: .
d_gene: .

CDR3nt: TGTGCCAGTAGTATGCCCAGCATCGGGACAGGGACGAAAAAACTGTTTTTT
CDR3aa: CASSMPSIGTGTKKLFF
j_gene: TRBJ1-4
v_gene: TRBV19
abundance: once
d_gene: TRBD1

CDR3nt: TGTGCCAGCAGCTTAGCCGGGACAGTGGGAGAGAAGACCCAGTACTTC
CDR3aa: CASSLAGTVGEKTQYF
j_gene: TRBJ2-5
v_gene: TRBV5-4
abundance: once
d_gene: TRBD1

CDR3nt: TGTGCCAGCGGGAGGGCCGGTTCGGCCGGGGAGCTGTTTTTT
CDR3aa: CASGRAGSAGELFF
j_gene: TRBJ2-2
v_gene: TRBV7-2
abundance: .
d_gene: TRBD2

CDR3nt: TGTGCCAGCAGCACGGGACAGGGGACTTTTGGCTACACCTTC
CDR3aa: CASSTGQGTFGYTF
j_gene: TRBJ1-2
v_gene: TRBV5-4
abundance: .
d_gene: TRBD1

CDR3nt: TGTGCCAGCAGTCACGCCGGGTCCCACACTGAAGCTTTCTTT
CDR3aa: CASSHAGSHTEAFF
j_gene: TRBJ1-1
v_gene: TRBV27
abundance: .
d_gene: .

CDR3nt: TGTGCCAGCAGTTCCACAAACAGGGCCCTTAGGTATGGCTACACCTTC
CDR3aa: CASSSTNRALRYGYTF
j_gene: TRBJ1-2
v_gene: TRBV11-2
abundance: .
d_gene: .

CDR3nt: TGTGCCTGGAGGCCCGGGGGACAGCCGAACACTGAAGCTTTCTTT
CDR3aa: CAWRPGGQPNTEAFF
j_gene: TRBJ1-1
v_gene: TRBV30
abundance: .
d_gene: TRBD1

CDR3nt: TGTGCCACCAGGGGACAGGGCCCACCTCAGCCCCAGCATTTT
CDR3aa: CATRGQGPPQPQHF
j_gene: TRBJ1-5
v_gene: TRBV6-5
abundance: .
d_gene: TRBD1

CDR3nt: TGTGCCAGCAGTTTACCCTTCGAACGGGACAGCGGGGCTTTCTTT
CDR3aa: CASSLPFERDSGAFF
j_gene: TRBJ1-1
v_gene: TRBV28
abundance: .
d_gene: TRBD1

CDR3nt: TGTGCCAGCTCAGACAGGGCTGGAGGATGGGCCAACGTCCTGACTTTC
CDR3aa: CASSDRAGGWANVLTF
j_gene: TRBJ2-6
v_gene: TRBV5-6
abundance: .
d_gene: TRBD1

CDR3nt: TGTGCCAGCCATGACAGGGGGAATCAGCCCCAGCATTTT
CDR3aa: CASHDRGNQPQHF
j_gene: TRBJ1-5
v_gene: TRBV19
abundance: .
d_gene: TRBD1

CDR3nt: TGTGCCAGCAGCGCCTGGGACAGGGGAAATTCACCCCTCCACTTT
CDR3aa: CASSAWDRGNSPLHF
j_gene: TRBJ1-6
v_gene: TRBV5-8
abundance: .
d_gene: TRBD1

CDR3nt: TGCGCCAGCAGCTTGGGGCCCGGTGAGGTGGGTTTGGAAAGACTGTTTTTT
CDR3aa: CASSLGPGEVGLERLFF
j_gene: TRBJ1-4
v_gene: TRBV5-1
abundance: .
d_gene: .

CDR3nt: TGTGCCACCAGCGAGAGGGTTGGAAACACCATATATTTT
CDR3aa: CATSERVGNTIYF
j_gene: TRBJ1-3
v_gene: TRBV15
abundance: .
d_gene: .

CDR3nt: TGTGCCAGCAGCGTAGGTTTACAGGGAACACACACCATATATTTT
CDR3aa: CASSVGLQGTHTIYF
j_gene: TRBJ1-3
v_gene: TRBV9
abundance: .
d_gene: .

CDR3nt: TGTGCCAGTAGTCACGGTACTAACTATGGCTACACCTTC
CDR3aa: CASSHGTNYGYTF
j_gene: TRBJ1-2
v_gene: TRBV19
abundance: .
d_gene: .

CDR3nt: TGTGCCAGCTCACCCAACGGACTCTCTGGAAACACCATATATTTT
CDR3aa: CASSPNGLSGNTIYF
j_gene: TRBJ1-3
v_gene: TRBV18
abundance: .
d_gene: .

CDR3nt: TGTGCCAGCAGCCCATCCATAGGACTAGCGAGGGCCGGGGAGCTGTTTTTT
CDR3aa: CASSPSIGLARAGELFF
j_gene: TRBJ2-2
v_gene: TRBV13
abundance: .
d_gene: TRBD2

CDR3nt: TGTGCCAGCAGCGTACAAGCGGGGCCGCAAGAGACCCAGTACTTC
CDR3aa: CASSVQAGPQETQYF
j_gene: TRBJ2-5
v_gene: TRBV9
abundance: .
d_gene: TRBD2

CDR3nt: TGTGCCAGCATCAGACAGGGGAAGGAAGGGGGCTACACCTTC
CDR3aa: CASIRQGKEGGYTF
j_gene: TRBJ1-2
v_gene: TRBV6-1
abundance: .
d_gene: TRBD1